This T cell receptor beta chain comes out of a study of CD8 T cells in Susac syndrome. A quantity of about 0.5 to 1 ug RNA underwent reverse transcription using random hexamers. A single record per CDR3 protein comes from TCRdb applying MiXCR to the immunoSEQ multiplex PCR reads. The data show approximately 170,000 distinct CDR3 sequences, with 90% to 95% seen just once and around 0.13% held by the top ten. The CDR3 has 13 residues. Per the germline V gene, CDR1 is SQVTM and CDR2 is ANQGSEA. The V and J ends lost 5 bases and 3 bases respectively, with 13 bases between them. In contrast to the negatively isolated CD8+ and CD4+ T cells, TEMRA cells were FACS-enriched.

This TCR was recovered from a human donor in good health. Sequencing was carried out using CD4+ T cells from PBMCs. The V call is TRBV29-1, the J call TRBJ1-1; D is possibly TRBD1 (5 bases). In nucleotides, the CDR3 is TGCAGCGTTCGAAGGGGAGGTCACACTGAAGCTTTCTTT. Translation: CSVRRGGHTEAFF.